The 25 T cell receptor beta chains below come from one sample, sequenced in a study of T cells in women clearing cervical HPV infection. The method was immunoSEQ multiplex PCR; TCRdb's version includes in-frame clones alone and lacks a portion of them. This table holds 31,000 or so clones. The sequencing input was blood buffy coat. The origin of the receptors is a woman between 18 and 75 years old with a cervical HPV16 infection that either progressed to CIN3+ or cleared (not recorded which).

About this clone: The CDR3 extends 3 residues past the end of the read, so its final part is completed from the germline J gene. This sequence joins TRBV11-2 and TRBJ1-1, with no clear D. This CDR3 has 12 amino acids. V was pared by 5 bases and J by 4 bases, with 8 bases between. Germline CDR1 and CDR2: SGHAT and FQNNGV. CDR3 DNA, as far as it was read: TGTGCCAGCAGCCCACACCCCACTGAA. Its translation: CASSPHPTE. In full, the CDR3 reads CASSPHPTEAFF.

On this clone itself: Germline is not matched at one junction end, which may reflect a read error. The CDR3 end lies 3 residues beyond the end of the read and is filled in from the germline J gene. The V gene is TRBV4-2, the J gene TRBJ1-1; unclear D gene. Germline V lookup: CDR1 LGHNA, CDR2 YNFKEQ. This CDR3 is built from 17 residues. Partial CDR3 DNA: TGCGCCAGCAGCCAAGATTTAGTGGGCCCTAAGAACACTGAA. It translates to CASSQDLVGPKNTE. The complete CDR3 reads CASSQDLVGPKNTEAFF.

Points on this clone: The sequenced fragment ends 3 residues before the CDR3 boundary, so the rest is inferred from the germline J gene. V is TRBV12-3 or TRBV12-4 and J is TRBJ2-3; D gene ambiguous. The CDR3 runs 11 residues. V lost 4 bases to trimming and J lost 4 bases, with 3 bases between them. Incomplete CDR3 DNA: TGTGCCAGCAGTTCCTCAGATACG. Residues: CASSSSDT. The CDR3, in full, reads CASSSSDTQYF.

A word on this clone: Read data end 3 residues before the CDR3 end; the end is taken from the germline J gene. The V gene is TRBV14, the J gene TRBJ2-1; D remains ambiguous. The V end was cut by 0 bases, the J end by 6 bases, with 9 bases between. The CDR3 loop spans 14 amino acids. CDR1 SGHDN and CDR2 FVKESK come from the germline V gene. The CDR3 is CASSQDHNTNEQFF. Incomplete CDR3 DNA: TGTGCCAGCAGCCAAGACCACAACACCAATGAG.

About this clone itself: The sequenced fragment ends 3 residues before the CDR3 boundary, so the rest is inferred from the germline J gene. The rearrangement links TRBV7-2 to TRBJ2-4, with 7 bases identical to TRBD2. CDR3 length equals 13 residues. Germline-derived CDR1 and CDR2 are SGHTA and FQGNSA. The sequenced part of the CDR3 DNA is TGTGCCAGCAGCCCTCGAGGGGACTATGGT. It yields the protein CASSPRGDYG. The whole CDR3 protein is CASSPRGDYGQYF.

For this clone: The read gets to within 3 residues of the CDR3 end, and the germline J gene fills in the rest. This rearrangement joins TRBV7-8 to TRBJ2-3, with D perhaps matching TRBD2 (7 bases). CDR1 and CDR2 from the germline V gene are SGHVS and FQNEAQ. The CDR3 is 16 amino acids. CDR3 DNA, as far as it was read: TGTGCCAGCAGCTTCGGCATCGGGGGGCGTGAAGAGACG. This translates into CASSFGIGGREET. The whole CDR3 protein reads CASSFGIGGREETQYF.

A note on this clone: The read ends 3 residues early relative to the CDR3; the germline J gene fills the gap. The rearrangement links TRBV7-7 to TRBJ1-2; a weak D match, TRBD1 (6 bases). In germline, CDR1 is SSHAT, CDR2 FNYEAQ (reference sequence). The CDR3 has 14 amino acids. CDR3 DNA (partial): TGTGCCGTGGGGTCTAGCGGGGGAAGGGACACC. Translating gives CAVGSSGGRDT. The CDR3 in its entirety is CAVGSSGGRDTYTF. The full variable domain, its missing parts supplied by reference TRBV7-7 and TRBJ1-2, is GAGVSQSPRYKVTKRGQDVTLRCDPISSHATLYWYQQALGQGPEFLTYFNYEAQPDKSGLPSDRFSAERPEGSISTLTIQRTEQRDSAMYRCAVGSSGGRDTYTFGSGTRLTVV.

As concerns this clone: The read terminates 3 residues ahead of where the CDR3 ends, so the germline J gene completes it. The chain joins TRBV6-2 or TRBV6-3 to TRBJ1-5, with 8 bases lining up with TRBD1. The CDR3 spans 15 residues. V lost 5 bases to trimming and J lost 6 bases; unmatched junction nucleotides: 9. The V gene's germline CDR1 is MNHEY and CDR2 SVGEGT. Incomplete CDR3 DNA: TGTGCCAGCAGTGCGCCAGGGGGCGGGGGTCAGCCC. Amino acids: CASSAPGGGGQP. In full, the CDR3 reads CASSAPGGGGQPQHF.

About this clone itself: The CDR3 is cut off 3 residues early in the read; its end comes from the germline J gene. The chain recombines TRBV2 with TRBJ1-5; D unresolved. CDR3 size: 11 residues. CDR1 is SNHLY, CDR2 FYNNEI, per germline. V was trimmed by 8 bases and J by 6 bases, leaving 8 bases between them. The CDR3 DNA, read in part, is TGTGCCAGCGGCGGGATTCAGCCC. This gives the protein CASGGIQP. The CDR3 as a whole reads CASGGIQPQHF.

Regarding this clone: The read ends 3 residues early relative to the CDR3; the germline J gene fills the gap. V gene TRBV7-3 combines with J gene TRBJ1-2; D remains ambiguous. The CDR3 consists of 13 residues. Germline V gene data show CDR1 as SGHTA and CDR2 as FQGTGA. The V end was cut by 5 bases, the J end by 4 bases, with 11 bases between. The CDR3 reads CASSLSGGYGYTF. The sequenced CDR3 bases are TGTGCCAGCAGCCTCTCAGGTGGCTATGGC. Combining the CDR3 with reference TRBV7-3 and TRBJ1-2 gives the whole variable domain GAGVSQTPSNKVTEKGKYVELRCDPISGHTALYWYRQSLGQGPEFLIYFQGTGAADDSGLPNDRFFAVRPEGSVSTLKIQRTERGDSAVYLCASSLSGGYGYTFGSGTRLTVV.

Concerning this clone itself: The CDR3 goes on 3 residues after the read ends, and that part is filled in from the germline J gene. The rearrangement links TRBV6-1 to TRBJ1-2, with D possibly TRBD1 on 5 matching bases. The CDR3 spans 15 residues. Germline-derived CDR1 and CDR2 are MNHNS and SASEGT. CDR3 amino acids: CASSDRGAVAYDYTF. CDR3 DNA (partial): TGTGCCAGCAGTGATAGAGGGGCGGTAGCCTACGAC.

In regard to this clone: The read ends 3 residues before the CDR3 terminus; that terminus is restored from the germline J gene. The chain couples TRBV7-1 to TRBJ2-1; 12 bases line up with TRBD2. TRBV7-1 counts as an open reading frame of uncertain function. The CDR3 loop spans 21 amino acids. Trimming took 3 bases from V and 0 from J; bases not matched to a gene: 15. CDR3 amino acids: CASSSWGVRTSGARSYNEQFF. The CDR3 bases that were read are TGTGCCAGCAGCTCCTGGGGGGTTAGGACTAGCGGGGCACGCTCCTACAATGAG.

The sequenced CDR3 bases are TGTGCCAGTAGTGTCCGGGGGGAACGGGGATACGAC. Amino acid sequence: CASSVRGERGYD. The whole CDR3 region reads CASSVRGERGYDYTF. The chain has TRBV19 and TRBJ1-2; weak D call: TRBD1 (5 bases). The read gets to within 3 residues of the CDR3 end, and the germline J gene fills in the rest. The CDR3 spans 15 residues. Germline V gene data show CDR1 as LNHDA and CDR2 as SQIVND (reference sequence).

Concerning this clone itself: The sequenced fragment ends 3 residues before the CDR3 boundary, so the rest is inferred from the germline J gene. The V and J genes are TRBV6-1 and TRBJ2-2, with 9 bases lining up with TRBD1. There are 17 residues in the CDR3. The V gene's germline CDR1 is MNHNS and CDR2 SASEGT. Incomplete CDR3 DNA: TGTGCCAGCAGTGAAGCGCCACAGGGGGCAATAAAGGAAAAG. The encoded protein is CASSEAPQGAIKEK. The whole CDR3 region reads CASSEAPQGAIKEKLFF.

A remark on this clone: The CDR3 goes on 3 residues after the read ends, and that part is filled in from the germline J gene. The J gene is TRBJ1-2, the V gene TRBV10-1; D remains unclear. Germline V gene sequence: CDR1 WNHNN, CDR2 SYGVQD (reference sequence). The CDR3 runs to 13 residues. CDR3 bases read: TGCGCCAGCAGTAGAACGTCCAGAGATACC. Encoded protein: CASSRTSRDT. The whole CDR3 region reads CASSRTSRDTYTF.

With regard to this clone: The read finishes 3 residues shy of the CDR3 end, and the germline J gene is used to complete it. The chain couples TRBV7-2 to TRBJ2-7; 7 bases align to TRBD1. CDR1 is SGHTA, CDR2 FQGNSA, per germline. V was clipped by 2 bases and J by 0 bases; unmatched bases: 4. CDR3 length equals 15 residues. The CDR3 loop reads CASSLKGTDSYEQYF. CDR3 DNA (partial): TGTGCCAGCAGCTTAAAAGGGACAGACTCCTACGAG.

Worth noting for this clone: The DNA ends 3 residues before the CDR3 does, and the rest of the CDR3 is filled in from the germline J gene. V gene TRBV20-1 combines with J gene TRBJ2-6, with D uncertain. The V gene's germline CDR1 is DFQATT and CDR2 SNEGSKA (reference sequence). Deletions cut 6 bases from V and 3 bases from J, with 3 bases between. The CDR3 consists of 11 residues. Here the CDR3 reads CSAYGANVLTF. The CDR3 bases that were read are TGCAGTGCCTATGGGGCCAACGTC.

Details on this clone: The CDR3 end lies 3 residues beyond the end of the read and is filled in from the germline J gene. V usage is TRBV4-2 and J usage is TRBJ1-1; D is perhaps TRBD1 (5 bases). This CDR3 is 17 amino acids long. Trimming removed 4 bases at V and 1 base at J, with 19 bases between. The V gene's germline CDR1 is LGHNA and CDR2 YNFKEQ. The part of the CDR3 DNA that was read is TGTGCCAGCAGCCGCCTCCTCGCGGGGCGAACGAACACTGAA. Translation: CASSRLLAGRTNTE. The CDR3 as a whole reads CASSRLLAGRTNTEAFF.

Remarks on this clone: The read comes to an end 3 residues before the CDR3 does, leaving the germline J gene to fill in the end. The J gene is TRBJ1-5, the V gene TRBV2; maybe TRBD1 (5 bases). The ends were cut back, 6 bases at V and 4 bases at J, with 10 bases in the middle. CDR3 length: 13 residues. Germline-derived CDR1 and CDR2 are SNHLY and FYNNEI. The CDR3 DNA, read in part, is TGTGCCAGCAGGGCGACAGTGAATCAGCCC. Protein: CASRATVNQP. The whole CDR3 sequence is CASRATVNQPQHF.

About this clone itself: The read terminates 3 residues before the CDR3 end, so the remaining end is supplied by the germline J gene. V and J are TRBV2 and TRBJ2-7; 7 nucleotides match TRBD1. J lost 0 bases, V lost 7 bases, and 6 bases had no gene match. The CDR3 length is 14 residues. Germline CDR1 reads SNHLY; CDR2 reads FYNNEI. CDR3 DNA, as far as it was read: TGTGCCAGCAAGCTAGGGACAGTCTCCTACGAG. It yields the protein CASKLGTVSYE. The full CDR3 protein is CASKLGTVSYEQYF. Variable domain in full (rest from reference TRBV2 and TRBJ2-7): EPEVTQTPSHQVTQMGQEVILRCVPISNHLYFYWYRQILGQKVEFLVSFYNNEISEKSEIFDDQFSVERPDGSNFTLKIRSTKLEDSAMYFCASKLGTVSYEQYFGPGTRLTVT.

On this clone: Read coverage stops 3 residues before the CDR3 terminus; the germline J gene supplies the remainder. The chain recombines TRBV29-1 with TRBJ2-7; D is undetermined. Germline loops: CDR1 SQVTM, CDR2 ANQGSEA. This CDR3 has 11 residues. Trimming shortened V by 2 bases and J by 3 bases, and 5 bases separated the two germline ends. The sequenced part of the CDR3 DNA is TGCAGCGTTGAAACAAGCTACGAG. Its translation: CSVETSYE. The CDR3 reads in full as CSVETSYEQYF.

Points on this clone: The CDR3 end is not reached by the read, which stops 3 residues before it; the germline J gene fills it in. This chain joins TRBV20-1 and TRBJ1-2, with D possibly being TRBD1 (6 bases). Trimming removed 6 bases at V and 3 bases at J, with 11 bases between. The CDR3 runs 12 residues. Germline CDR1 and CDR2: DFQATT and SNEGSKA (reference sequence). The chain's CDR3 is CSAGQGHYGYTF. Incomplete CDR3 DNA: TGCAGTGCAGGGCAGGGGCACTATGGC.

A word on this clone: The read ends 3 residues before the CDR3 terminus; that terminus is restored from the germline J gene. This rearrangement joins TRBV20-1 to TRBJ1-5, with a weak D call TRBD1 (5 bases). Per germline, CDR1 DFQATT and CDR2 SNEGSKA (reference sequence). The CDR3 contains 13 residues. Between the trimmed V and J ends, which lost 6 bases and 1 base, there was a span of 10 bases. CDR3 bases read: TGCAGTGCCCTTGGACAAAGCAATCAGCCC. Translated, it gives CSALGQSNQP. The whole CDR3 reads CSALGQSNQPQHF.

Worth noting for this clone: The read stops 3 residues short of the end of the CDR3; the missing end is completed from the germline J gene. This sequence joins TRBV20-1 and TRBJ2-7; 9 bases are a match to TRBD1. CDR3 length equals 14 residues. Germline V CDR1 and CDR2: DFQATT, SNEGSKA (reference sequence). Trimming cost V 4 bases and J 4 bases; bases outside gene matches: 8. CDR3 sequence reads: CSAIPGTGLYEQYF. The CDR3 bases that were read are TGCAGTGCTATACCCGGGACAGGGCTTTACGAG.

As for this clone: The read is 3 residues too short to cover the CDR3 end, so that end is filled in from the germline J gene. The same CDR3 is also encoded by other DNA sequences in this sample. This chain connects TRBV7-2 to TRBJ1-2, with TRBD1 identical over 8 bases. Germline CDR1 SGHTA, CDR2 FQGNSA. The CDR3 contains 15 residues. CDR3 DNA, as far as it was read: TGTGCCAGCTCCGCTTCAGGGGGCACGCCTTTAGGT. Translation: CASSASGGTPLG. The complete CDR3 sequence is CASSASGGTPLGYTF. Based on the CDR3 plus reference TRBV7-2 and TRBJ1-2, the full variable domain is GAGVSQSPSNKVTEKGKDVELRCDPISGHTALYWYRQSLGQGLEFLIYFQGNSAPDKSGLPSDRFSAERTGGSVSTLTIQRTQQEDSAVYLCASSASGGTPLGYTFGSGTRLTVV.